This TCR beta chain was captured by sequencing in a study of T cell repertoires in cytomegalovirus infection. This clonotype was seen at least ten times. Antigen specificity is unknown. Germline V gives CDR1 KGHDR, CDR2 SFDVKD. J lost 7 bases, V lost 5 bases, and 10 bases had no gene match. CDR3 length: 16 residues. Study-wide results and caveats: The study found HLA-C-restricted CMV-specific TCR beta clonotypes dominating the ex vivo response.

Using its own MiXCR run on the reads, TCRdb lists one record per CDR3 protein. The top ten hold 10% of the sample, which has fewer than 550,000 distinct CDR3 sequences, 10% to 12% seen once. The V and J genes are TRBV24-1 and TRBJ2-1; TRBD2 agrees at 10 bases. Sequencing was performed on PBMCs. This TCR derives from a human donor in good health (CMV status not recorded). Some clones in this sample may be carry-over from other donors' samples. The CDR3 protein is CATSGEAGGIGNEQFF. CDR3 DNA sequence: TGTGCCACCAGTGGAGAAGCGGGAGGGATTGGAAATGAGCAGTTCTTC.